Listed here is a single T cell receptor (beta chain). Its antigen is still unknown. The CDR3 has 17 amino acids. With V trimmed by 3 bases and J by 5 bases, 12 bases remained unmatched. Per the germline V gene, CDR1 is SEHNR and CDR2 is FQNEAQ (reference sequence). This entry is derived from a study of CD8+ T cells in alopecia areata. Findings and limits, study-wide: Against the mouse data, patients shared TCRs less clearly, possibly for HLA reasons. More clonal than normal scalp was lesional scalp, particularly alopecia totalis/universalis.

cDNA serving as the sequencing template came from extracted, reverse transcribed RNA. Generated by immunoSEQ multiplex PCR, the TCRdb table keeps only in-frame clones and is missing some. The table has over 95,000 clones, around 55% seen once. Stated treatment: oral pan-JAK inhibitor, 5-10 mg twice daily. V is TRBV7-9 and J is TRBJ2-5; 10 positions agree with TRBD2. This specimen was CD8+ T cells sorted from blood, taken at week 4, from a patient treated with tofacitinib. This receptor was taken from a human donor with alopecia areata. The CDR3 is CASSLPTVLAGEETQYF. DNA of the CDR3: TGTGCCAGCAGCTTGCCGACCGTCCTAGCGGGAGAGGAGACCCAGTACTTC. The variable domain in full, completed from reference TRBV7-9 and TRBJ2-5, reads DTGVSQNPRHKITKRGQNVTFRCDPISEHNRLYWYRQTLGQGPEFLTYFQNEAQLEKSRLLSDRFSAERPKGSFSTLEIQRTEQGDSAMYLCASSLPTVLAGEETQYFGPGTRLLVL.